Sequencing of this TCR delta chain was carried out in a study of delta chains in infants with herpesvirus infections. TCR cDNA was made from PBMC RNA with gamma- and delta-chain-specific primers. TCRdb re-called clones from the RT-PCR reads via CATT. The profile shows fewer than 2,000 delta-chain clones, 28% of them singletons. This clone was picked up a small number of times. V lost 1 base and J 0 bases, leaving 31 bases between the germline ends. Germline CDR1 reads NTAFDY; CDR2 reads IRPDVSE (reference sequence). The CDR3 loop spans 21 amino acids. The V call is TRAV23/DV6, the J call TRDJ1, with D perhaps matching TRDD3 (5 bases). This TCR derives from a human donor who was a Ugandan infant, either HIV-exposed or HIV-unexposed (not recorded which). The starting material was peripheral blood, obtained at time point 1 of longitudinal follow-up. CDR3 sequence reads: CAASSKGTIQYGGPNTDKLIF. The CDR3 DNA sequence: TGTGCAGCAAGCTCAAAGGGGACCATACAGTACGGGGGGCCAAACACCGATAAACTCATCTTT.